Listed here are 25 T cell receptor beta chains from one sample, sequenced in a study of T cells in Graves' hyperthyroidism and ophthalmopathy. RNA transcripts were the template for amplifying TCR beta CDR3 regions. HTBI primers were employed in a first-round RT-PCR of the TCR CDR3. TCRdb ran MiXCR on the multiplex PCR reads and lists one entry per CDR3 protein. This table has hundreds of thousands of distinct CDR3 sequences, around 46% appearing once. Sample: peripheral blood or thyroid tissue (not recorded which). All receptors derive from a young woman with Graves' hyperthyroidism.

The rearrangement joins TRBV7-3 to TRBJ1-1; D perhaps matches TRBD1 (5 bases). Germline CDR1 and CDR2: SGHTA and FQGTGA. CDR3 length equals 16 residues. The V and J ends lost 5 bases and 1 base respectively, with 17 bases between them. The CDR3 loop is CASSPGRGGENTEAFF. The CDR3 DNA is TGTGCCAGCAGCCCGGGGAGGGGTGGAGAGAACACTGAAGCTTTCTTT. The full variable domain, with the rest looked up from reference TRBV7-3 and TRBJ1-1, is GAGVSQTPSNKVTEKGKYVELRCDPISGHTALYWYRQSLGQGPEFLIYFQGTGAADDSGLPNDRFFAVRPEGSVSTLKIQRTERGDSAVYLCASSPGRGGENTEAFFGQGTRLTVV.

The chain is built from TRBV20-1 and TRBJ1-4; D is unresolved. V was pared by 5 bases and J by 5 bases, with 6 bases between. The CDR3 extends over 11 amino acids. CDR1 and CDR2 from the germline V gene are DFQATT and SNEGSKA (reference sequence). CDR3 amino acids: CSARPNEKLFF. The CDR3 DNA sequence: TGCAGTGCTCGGCCGAATGAAAAACTGTTTTTT.

The chain has TRBV24-1 and TRBJ1-2, with 8 nucleotides matching TRBD1. Per germline, CDR1 KGHDR and CDR2 SFDVKD. CDR3 size: 14 residues. Germline trimming cut 2 bases from V and 4 bases from J; bases unmatched to any gene: 2. The CDR3 DNA is TGTGCCACCAGTGATTCCGGACAGGGCTATGGCTACACCTTC. It encodes CATSDSGQGYGYTF.

The rearrangement uses TRBV2 and TRBJ1-2; weak D call: TRBD1 (6 bases). The CDR3 runs 15 residues. The germline V and J ends were trimmed by 5 bases and 4 bases, with 17 bases remaining between them. Germline loops: CDR1 SNHLY, CDR2 FYNNEI. Here the CDR3 reads CASSLRGQRSYGYTF. Here the CDR3 DNA reads TGTGCCAGCAGTTTAAGGGGACAACGGAGCTATGGCTACACCTTC.

The V and J genes are TRBV7-2 and TRBJ1-1, with D uncertain. Germline V gives CDR1 SGHTA, CDR2 FQGNSA. CDR3 length: 15 residues. Trimming shortened V by 4 bases and J by 5 bases, and 17 bases separated the two germline ends. The CDR3 sequence: CASSSPALIGTEAFF. The CDR3 bases are TGTGCCAGCAGCTCGCCTGCGCTTATCGGAACTGAAGCTTTCTTT.

This chain uses TRBV7-2 with TRBJ2-7; TRBD1 aligns across 8 bases. Losses at the gene ends were 5 bases for V and 6 bases for J; bases not matched to a gene: 6. Per the germline V gene, CDR1 is SGHTA and CDR2 is FQGNSA. CDR3 length: 13 amino acids. The CDR3 nucleotides read TGTGCCAGCAGCCAAGACAGGGGTTTCGAGCAGTACTTC. This translates into CASSQDRGFEQYF.

This rearrangement joins TRBV29-1 to TRBJ2-1, with no clear D. V shed 3 bases and J shed 6 bases, with 9 bases lying between them. This CDR3 region has 12 residues. Looked up from germline, CDR1 is SQVTM and CDR2 is ANQGSEA. The CDR3 region is CSVDDGSNEQFF. The CDR3 coding sequence is TGCAGCGTTGATGACGGCAGCAATGAGCAGTTCTTC.

This clonotype was counted only a few times. A read error may produce the germline difference seen at one junction end. The V call is TRBV7-2, the J call TRBJ2-7, with D possibly matching TRBD1 (6 bases). From germline, CDR1 is SGHTA and CDR2 FQGNSA. The length of the CDR3 is 12 residues. CDR3 amino acids: CASSQPGAEQYF. The DNA for the CDR3 is TGCGCCAGCAGCCAACCAGGGGCCGAGCAGTACTTC.

This clonotype was found a few times. V is TRBV20-1 and J is TRBJ1-5; the D gene is possibly TRBD1 (5 bases). The germline CDR1 and CDR2 sequences are DFQATT and SNEGSKA (reference sequence). Trimming left V 5 bases short and J 0 bases short, with 11 bases between. The CDR3 is 14 amino acids. This CDR3 reads CSADTGYSNQPQHF. DNA for the CDR3: TGCAGTGCTGATACAGGATATAGCAATCAGCCCCAGCATTTT.

The chain employs TRBV19 and TRBJ1-1; TRBD1 aligns across 9 bases. The CDR3 runs 14 residues. The germline CDR1 and CDR2 sequences are LNHDA and SQIVND (reference sequence). J was trimmed by 5 bases and V by 7 bases; bases with no gene match: 8. CDR3 sequence (DNA): TGTGCCAGTAAGCCGGGACAGGGTTTTACTGAAGCTTTCTTT. It translates to CASKPGQGFTEAFF.

This clonotype showed up just a few times. DNA of the CDR3: TGTGCCAGCGGTAGTCGGAACTACGAGCAGTACTTC. Its translation: CASGSRNYEQYF. The chain recombines TRBV2 with TRBJ2-7; D not resolved. Trimming took off 8 bases at V and 3 bases at J, with 11 bases between the two ends. The length of the CDR3 is 12 residues. Per the germline V gene, CDR1 is SNHLY and CDR2 is FYNNEI.

This rearrangement joins TRBV4-3 to TRBJ1-5, with no clear D. Germline V gene lookup returns CDR1 LGHNA and CDR2 YSLEER. The CDR3 has 16 amino acids. The ends were cut back, 0 bases at V and 1 base at J, with 10 bases in the middle. This CDR3 is CASSQDGGQSNQPQHF. The CDR3 region has the DNA TGCGCCAGCAGCCAAGATGGAGGTCAGAGCAATCAGCCCCAGCATTTT.

This chain uses TRBV7-2 with TRBJ2-7; D perhaps matches TRBD2 (6 bases). The CDR3 has 15 residues. Germline V gene data show CDR1 as SGHTA and CDR2 as FQGNSA. Trimming removed 5 bases from V and 3 bases from J, with 17 bases in between. CDR3 loop: CASSQDRGGFYEQYF. CDR3 nucleotides: TGTGCCAGCAGCCAAGATCGAGGAGGGTTCTACGAGCAGTACTTC.

This clonotype was counted a few times. The chain links TRBV7-3 to TRBJ2-2, with a possible D match to TRBD1 (6 bases). This CDR3 contains 14 residues. V lost 2 bases and J lost 6, with 10 bases in between. Germline-derived CDR1 and CDR2 are SGHTA and FQGTGA. The CDR3 region is CASSLVGGPGELFF. The CDR3 bases are TGTGCCAGCAGCTTAGTAGGGGGTCCCGGGGAGCTGTTTTTT. Combining the CDR3 with reference TRBV7-3 and TRBJ2-2 gives the whole variable domain GAGVSQTPSNKVTEKGKYVELRCDPISGHTALYWYRQSLGQGPEFLIYFQGTGAADDSGLPNDRFFAVRPEGSVSTLKIQRTERGDSAVYLCASSLVGGPGELFFGEGSRLTVL.

As for this clonotype: A single base separates this from a much larger clone, so it may be a read error. The CDR3 here is CSASSRDRVLLRTEAFF. In DNA, the CDR3 is TGCAGTGCTAGCTCCCGGGACAGGGTATTATTGAGGACTGAAGCTTTCTTT. This chain uses TRBV20-1 with TRBJ1-1; 9 bases align to TRBD1. CDR1 DFQATT and CDR2 SNEGSKA come from the germline V gene (reference sequence). This CDR3 has 17 amino acids. Losses at the gene ends were 3 bases for V and 5 bases for J; bases not matched to a gene: 16.

With respect to this clonotype: Being one base from a much bigger clone, this may be a read error. This CDR3 is missing its conserved last phenylalanine or tryptophan, likely due to a read error. The gene calls are TRBV10-3 and TRBJ2-7; possible D gene TRBD1, 6 bases. The germline gives CDR1 ENHRY, CDR2 SYGVKD. The CDR3 consists of 16 residues. Between the trimmed V and J ends, which lost 0 bases and 9 bases, there was a span of 21 bases. The CDR3 bases are TGTGCCATCAGTGAGTCGAGGGCAGGGGCGCCATTCGGGCAGTACCTC. Amino acids: CAISESRAGAPFGQYL.

The V call is TRBV20-1, the J call TRBJ2-5; a weak D match, TRBD1 (6 bases). The germline V and J ends were trimmed by 8 bases and 2 bases, with 15 bases remaining between them. This CDR3 region has 13 residues. CDR1 is DFQATT and CDR2 is SNEGSKA in the germline V gene (reference sequence). CDR3 bases: TGCAGTCAACTCCACAGGGTTCAAGAGACCCAGTACTTC. Protein: CSQLHRVQETQYF.

The chain couples TRBV12-3 or TRBV12-4 to TRBJ2-5, with a weak D call TRBD1 (6 bases). Trimming left V 3 bases short and J 9 bases short, with 17 bases between. The CDR3 has 14 amino acids. Written as DNA, the CDR3 is TGTGCCAGCAGTTTTCGGGCAGGGGATCAGCCCCAGTACTTC. Its translation: CASSFRAGDQPQYF.

The chain links TRBV10-3 to TRBJ1-5; TRBD1 matches 7 bases. The CDR3 is 13 amino acids. The germline V gene encodes CDR1 ENHRY and CDR2 SYGVKD. Trimming cost V 8 bases and J 6 bases; bases outside gene matches: 7. CDR3 in amino acids: CAIQSTGTQPQHF. The CDR3 nucleotides read TGTGCCATCCAGTCGACAGGGACTCAGCCCCAGCATTTT.

The chain joins TRBV5-1 to TRBJ2-7, with 10 nucleotides matching TRBD2. CDR3 size: 13 residues. V trimming: 6 bases; J trimming: 3 bases; junction bases outside the gene matches: 3. Germline assignment: CDR1 SGHRS and CDR2 YFSETQ. CDR3 coding DNA: TGCGCCAGCATCGGGACTAGCGACTACGAGCAGTACTTC. Its protein is CASIGTSDYEQYF.

CDR3 nucleotide sequence: TGTGCCAGCAGCAAAATCGTCAGGAGCTCCTACGAGCAGTACTTC. As protein: CASSKIVRSSYEQYF. The V gene is TRBV7-8, the J gene TRBJ2-7, with D unclear. Trimming took 5 bases from V and 0 from J, leaving 14 bases between them. CDR1 and CDR2 (germline): SGHVS, FQNEAQ. This CDR3 contains 15 residues.

This clonotype was seen more than once but under ten times. This chain joins TRBV5-1 and TRBJ1-5, with 8 bases fitting TRBD1. CDR1 is SGHRS and CDR2 is YFSETQ in the germline V gene. Trimming cost V 4 bases and J 6 bases; bases outside gene matches: 6. This CDR3 has 14 residues. The CDR3, as DNA: TGCGCCAGCAGCGCGGGACAGGTCGGTCAGCCCCAGCATTTT. This sequence encodes CASSAGQVGQPQHF.

This clonotype was counted many times. The chain links TRBV7-9 to TRBJ1-2; D uncertain. CDR1 is SEHNR, CDR2 FQNEAQ, per germline (reference sequence). CDR3 length: 13 amino acids. Deletions cut 5 bases from V and 6 bases from J, with 13 bases between. CDR3 in DNA: TGTGCCAGCAGCCCCGTGGGGTGGGATGGCTACACCTTC. This codes for CASSPVGWDGYTF.

The rearrangement links TRBV7-3 to TRBJ1-2, with TRBD1 matching over 7 bases. The CDR3 runs to 16 residues. The germline V gene has CDR1 SGHTA and CDR2 FQGTGA. V lost 5 bases, J lost 2 bases, and 11 bases stayed unmatched. CDR3 sequence (DNA): TGTGCCAGCAGCGTGCCGACAGGGCCCCCCAACTATGGCTACACCTTC. Translating gives CASSVPTGPPNYGYTF.

The CDR3 loop is CASSRQGAGTGELFF. Here the CDR3 DNA reads TGTGCCAGCAGCAGACAGGGGGCGGGCACCGGGGAGCTGTTTTTT. The V and J genes are TRBV7-3 and TRBJ2-2, with TRBD1 matching over 10 bases. Germline V gives CDR1 SGHTA, CDR2 FQGTGA. V trimming: 5 bases; J trimming: 4 bases; junction bases outside the gene matches: 4. This CDR3 spans 15 amino acids.